The 30 T cell receptor beta chains in this list originate from one sample, sequenced in a study of cytomegalovirus exposure and HLA in healthy donors listed by TCRdb under 2017. The library was built by means of the immunoSEQ multiplex PCR assay. For the multiplex PCR, a mixture combining 60 forward primers for TCR Vbeta segments and 13 reverse primers for TCR Jbeta segments was used. As stored in TCRdb, this immuneACCESS dataset retains in-frame rearrangements with V and J assigned. A fraction of the clones does not appear; measured against another copy, unresolved V genes explain less than half of the discrepancy, and the remainder lacks a known reason. This sample is represented by roughly 100,000 clones; 75% of them were singletons. Approximately 2.8% of the sample goes to the ten largest clones. The material sequenced was PBMCs. The source of these receptors is a male donor in good health and CMV-seropositive.

The J gene is TRBJ2-7, the V gene TRBV7-2; weak D call: TRBD1 (6 bases). The germline gives CDR1 SGHTA, CDR2 FQGNSA. The length of the CDR3 is 13 residues. Trimming pared 3 bases from V and 6 bases from J, leaving 12 bases between. The CDR3 region has the DNA TGTGCCAGCAGCTTTCAGGGGTTGGGCGAGCAGTACTTC. It specifies CASSFQGLGEQYF.

The chain links TRBV29-1 to TRBJ2-7; TRBD1 matches at 7 bases. The CDR3 runs to 14 residues. The ends lost 6 bases at V and 1 base at J; junction bases unmatched: 9. CDR1 is SQVTM, CDR2 ANQGSEA, per germline. CDR3 protein: CSVGQVAGSYEQYF. The DNA of the CDR3 is TGCAGCGTCGGACAGGTTGCAGGGTCCTACGAGCAGTACTTC.

The chain couples TRBV5-6 to TRBJ2-7; D unresolved. The germline V gene has CDR1 SGHDT and CDR2 YYEEEE. Deletions cut 2 bases from V and 1 base from J, with 7 bases between. The CDR3 sequence is 13 residues long. The CDR3 region has the DNA TGTGCCAGCAGCTTCGGCGGTTCCTACGAGCAGTACTTC. Its translation: CASSFGGSYEQYF.

The V call is TRBV27, the J call TRBJ1-4, with D maybe TRBD1 (6 bases). Germline-derived CDR1 and CDR2 are MNHEY and SMNVEV (reference sequence). CDR3 length: 13 residues. The CDR3 sequence is CAAGGGTNEKLFF. CDR3 coding DNA: TGTGCAGCGGGAGGGGGGACTAATGAAAAACTGTTTTTT.

The genes are TRBV7-8 and TRBJ2-1; 13 nucleotides line up with TRBD2. This CDR3 contains 18 residues. CDR1 is SGHVS and CDR2 is FQNEAQ in the germline V gene. With 2 bases clipped from V and 6 bases from J, the junction kept 10 bases outside the gene matches. As DNA, the CDR3 is TGTGCCAGCAGCTTAAGAACTAGCGGGAGGGGAAATAGCAATGAGCAGTTCTTC. Encoded protein: CASSLRTSGRGNSNEQFF.

The chain couples TRBV5-1 to TRBJ1-3; weak D call: TRBD1 (6 bases). The V end lost 0 bases, the J end lost 3 bases, and 13 bases lay between the germline ends. CDR1 is SGHRS and CDR2 is YFSETQ in the germline V gene. The CDR3 has 16 amino acids. CDR3 sequence: CASSLDATGGGNTIYF. CDR3 bases: TGCGCCAGCAGCTTGGATGCGACAGGAGGTGGAAACACCATATATTTT.

The chain carries TRBV29-1 and TRBJ1-2; D not resolved. CDR3 length: 13 amino acids. Looked up from germline, CDR1 is SQVTM and CDR2 is ANQGSEA. V lost 4 bases and J 2 bases, leaving 11 bases between the germline ends. CDR3 sequence reads: CSVARGANYGYTF. The CDR3 nucleotides read TGCAGCGTTGCTCGAGGTGCGAACTATGGCTACACCTTC.

The chain has TRBV19 and TRBJ1-5; 7 nucleotides match TRBD1. CDR3 size: 16 residues. Germline-derived CDR1 and CDR2 are LNHDA and SQIVND (reference sequence). V trimming: 3 bases; J trimming: 4 bases; junction bases outside the gene matches: 9. CDR3 sequence reads: CASSIDSGTVNQPQHF. The CDR3 bases are TGTGCCAGTAGTATCGATTCAGGGACAGTAAATCAGCCCCAGCATTTT.

The genes are TRBV5-1 and TRBJ1-1; D possibly corresponds to TRBD1 (5 bases). The CDR3 runs 16 residues. Looked up from germline, CDR1 is SGHRS and CDR2 is YFSETQ. Trimming removed 2 bases at V and 1 base at J, with 15 bases between. The CDR3, as DNA: TGCGCCAGCAGCTTTCGATCAGGGAACGGGAACACTGAAGCTTTCTTT. Protein product: CASSFRSGNGNTEAFF.

The V and J genes are TRBV4-2 and TRBJ2-7, with TRBD1 identical over 8 bases. This CDR3 is built from 16 residues. Germline V gene sequence: CDR1 LGHNA, CDR2 YNFKEQ. Trimming at V came to 0 bases and at J to 2 bases, leaving 6 bases not matched to a gene. CDR3 DNA: TGTGCCAGCAGCCAAGATCAGACAGGGGCCCCCTACGAGCAGTACTTC. It translates to CASSQDQTGAPYEQYF.

This sequence joins TRBV7-2 and TRBJ2-2; D is possibly TRBD2 (6 bases). The germline gives CDR1 SGHTA, CDR2 FQGNSA. The CDR3 contains 14 residues. With 3 bases removed from V and 6 bases from J, the gap between germline ends came to 11 bases. The CDR3 spells CASSFVGGAGELFF. CDR3 in DNA: TGTGCCAGCAGCTTTGTGGGCGGGGCCGGGGAGCTGTTTTTT.

A few counts support this clone. V usage is TRBV5-6 and J usage is TRBJ2-3, with TRBD2 matching over 8 bases. The CDR3 is 16 residues long. CDR1 SGHDT and CDR2 YYEEEE come from the germline V gene. J lost 2 bases, V lost 0 bases, and 5 bases had no gene match. The CDR3: CASSLEVSGDTDTQYF. The CDR3 coding sequence is TGTGCCAGCAGCTTGGAGGTTAGCGGGGACACAGATACGCAGTATTTT.

The chain recombines TRBV5-4 with TRBJ1-1, with a weak D call TRBD1 (5 bases). Between the trimmed V and J ends, which lost 3 bases and 2 bases, there was a span of 14 bases. The CDR3 contains 15 residues. The germline V gene encodes CDR1 SGHNT and CDR2 YYREEE (reference sequence). The CDR3 bases are TGTGCCAGCAGCTCGCCCCAGACAGCCAACACTGAAGCTTTCTTT. Translation gives CASSSPQTANTEAFF.

The chain is built from TRBV6-5 and TRBJ2-3; a possible D gene is TRBD1 (7 bases). The V end lost 8 bases, the J end lost 1 base, and 13 bases lay between the germline ends. This CDR3 is 14 amino acids long. CDR1 and CDR2 from the germline V gene are MNHEY and SVGAGI. The CDR3 region has the DNA TGTGCCAGCGCCAGGGGGGAGGGCACAGATACGCAGTATTTT. It codes for CASARGEGTDTQYF.

This clone occurred a few times. The chain carries TRBV5-1 and TRBJ1-2; D is undetermined. Germline values: CDR1 SGHRS, CDR2 YFSETQ. Deletions cut 0 bases from V and 1 base from J, with 7 bases between. The CDR3 contains 14 residues. CDR3 residues: CASSLAPDNYGYTF. The CDR3 DNA reads TGCGCCAGCAGCTTGGCCCCAGATAACTATGGCTACACCTTC. The whole variable domain, filled in from reference TRBV5-1 and TRBJ1-2, reads KAGVTQTPRYLIKTRGQQVTLSCSPISGHRSVSWYQQTPGQGLQFLFEYFSETQRNKGNFPGRFSGRQFSNSRSEMNVSTLELGDSALYLCASSLAPDNYGYTFGSGTRLTVV.

This rearrangement joins TRBV2 to TRBJ2-2; D is possibly TRBD1 (5 bases). The CDR3 has 17 residues. Trimming stripped 2 bases from V and 0 bases from J, with 13 bases between. Per germline, CDR1 SNHLY and CDR2 FYNNEI. CDR3 DNA: TGTGCCAGCAGTGAAAGGGGCCCGGGCGCGAACACCGGGGAGCTGTTTTTT. This sequence encodes CASSERGPGANTGELFF.

The chain employs TRBV5-4 and TRBJ2-3, with TRBD2 as a possible D gene (5 bases). Between the trimmed V and J ends, which lost 4 bases and 0 bases, there was a span of 15 bases. The CDR3 length is 16 residues. The germline gives CDR1 SGHNT, CDR2 YYREEE (reference sequence). The CDR3 sequence is CASSLGGGSSTDTQYF. CDR3 nucleotides: TGTGCCAGCAGCCTCGGAGGAGGCAGTAGCACAGATACGCAGTATTTT.

This CDR3 is CASSQTRASNQPQHF. The CDR3 DNA is TGTGCCAGCAGCCAGACGCGGGCTAGCAATCAGCCCCAGCATTTT. The V gene is TRBV6-1, the J gene TRBJ1-5; no firm D call. The CDR3 extends over 15 amino acids. The V end lost 6 bases, the J end lost 0 bases, and 12 bases lay between the germline ends. CDR1 is MNHNS, CDR2 SASEGT, per germline.

In nucleotides, the CDR3 is TGCGCCAGCAGCTTGGCAAGTCAGTCCTACGAGCAGTACTTC. Its translation is CASSLASQSYEQYF. V usage is TRBV5-1 and J usage is TRBJ2-7; D remains unclear. Trimming stripped 0 bases from V and 1 base from J, with 8 bases between. Looked up from germline, CDR1 is SGHRS and CDR2 is YFSETQ. This CDR3 is 14 amino acids long.

The gene calls are TRBV5-1 and TRBJ2-7, with D tentatively TRBD2 (5 bases). The CDR3 totals 14 residues. Trimming stripped 2 bases from V and 0 bases from J, with 9 bases between. CDR1 SGHRS and CDR2 YFSETQ come from the germline V gene. CDR3 sequence (DNA): TGCGCCAGCAGCTTAGGGAGCGGCTCCTACGAGCAGTACTTC. Translation gives CASSLGSGSYEQYF.

The chain combines TRBV5-1 with TRBJ1-3; D not certain. The CDR3 covers 14 residues. Per germline, CDR1 SGHRS and CDR2 YFSETQ. The V gene lost 7 bases and the J gene lost 2 bases, with 13 bases spanning the gap. The CDR3 DNA is TGCGCCAGCTCTCAACCGGGGACTGGAAACACCATATATTTT. It translates to CASSQPGTGNTIYF.

This clone was picked up one time. The rearrangement uses TRBV15 and TRBJ2-5; TRBD1 aligns across 7 bases. The V and J ends lost 3 bases and 0 bases, in that order; junction bases with no gene match: 7. The germline CDR1 and CDR2 sequences are LNHNV and YYDKDF (reference sequence). The CDR3 has 16 amino acids. CDR3 in amino acids: CATSSRDSVYQETQYF. CDR3 coding DNA: TGTGCCACCAGCAGCCGGGACAGTGTGTACCAAGAGACCCAGTACTTC.

The chain uses TRBV5-4 and TRBJ2-1, with 9 bases identical to TRBD2. Germline V gives CDR1 SGHNT, CDR2 YYREEE (reference sequence). With V trimmed by 0 bases and J by 2 bases, 3 bases remained unmatched. The CDR3 runs 16 residues. CDR3 sequence (DNA): TGTGCCAGCAGCTTGGGGGGCGGGGGGGCCTACAATGAGCAGTTCTTC. This codes for CASSLGGGGAYNEQFF.

V is TRBV9 and J is TRBJ2-7; TRBD2 is a possible D gene (5 bases). Trimming left V 3 bases short and J 2 bases short, with 12 bases between. CDR3 length: 14 residues. Germline V gene lookup returns CDR1 SGDLS and CDR2 YYNGEE. The CDR3 protein is CASSGGSATYEQYF. The CDR3 nucleotides read TGTGCCAGCAGCGGAGGGAGTGCAACCTACGAGCAGTACTTC.

The chain joins TRBV5-8 to TRBJ2-7; the match to TRBD1 covers 10 bases. The CDR3 spans 13 residues. After removal of 4 bases from V and 7 bases from J, the junction contained 5 bases not matched to a gene. The germline V gene encodes CDR1 SGHTS and CDR2 YDEGEE. CDR3 in amino acids: CASSKGQGKEQYF. Here the CDR3 DNA reads TGTGCCAGCAGCAAGGGACAGGGGAAAGAGCAGTACTTC.

This chain joins TRBV12-5 and TRBJ1-1, with 9 bases identical to TRBD1. The junction had 9 bases not matched to a gene; V was cut back by 0 bases and J by 7 bases. This CDR3 contains 16 residues. Germline loops: CDR1 LGHNT, CDR2 FRNRAP. Here the CDR3 reads CASGLVLGTGQREAFF. The CDR3 region has the DNA TGTGCTAGTGGTTTGGTCCTCGGGACAGGGCAACGTGAAGCTTTCTTT.

This chain joins TRBV7-9 and TRBJ1-1; D unresolved. Trimming shortened V by 5 bases and J by 1 base, and 8 bases separated the two germline ends. From germline, CDR1 is SEHNR and CDR2 FQNEAQ (reference sequence). This CDR3 has 13 residues. This CDR3 is CASSMDWNTEAFF. The DNA for the CDR3 is TGTGCCAGCAGCATGGACTGGAACACTGAAGCTTTCTTT.

The chain employs TRBV27 and TRBJ2-3, with D possibly matching TRBD2 (6 bases). CDR1 is MNHEY and CDR2 is SMNVEV in the germline V gene (reference sequence). The V gene lost 2 bases and the J gene lost 2 bases, with 11 bases spanning the gap. CDR3 size: 15 residues. Here the CDR3 DNA reads TGTGCCAGCAGTTTAATGGCGGGGATCACAGATACGCAGTATTTT. Translating it yields CASSLMAGITDTQYF.

The rearrangement uses TRBV5-1 and TRBJ1-1; no definite D call. V shed 0 bases and J shed 0 bases, with 6 bases lying between them. This CDR3 has 14 residues. In germline, CDR1 is SGHRS, CDR2 YFSETQ. For the CDR3, the DNA is TGCGCCAGCAGCTTGGGACTGTTGAACACTGAAGCTTTCTTT. Residues: CASSLGLLNTEAFF.

The genes are TRBV30 and TRBJ1-3; maybe TRBD1 (5 bases). Germline loops: CDR1 GTSNPN, CDR2 SVGIG (reference sequence). The CDR3 is 14 residues long. The V and J ends lost 0 bases and 7 bases respectively, with 13 bases between them. DNA for the CDR3: TGTGCCTGGAGTGTAGGGCAGGGAAGGAACACCATATATTTT. Amino acid sequence: CAWSVGQGRNTIYF. The entire variable domain, with the rest obtained from reference TRBV30 and TRBJ1-3, is as follows: SQTIHQWPATLVQPVGSPLSLECTVEGTSNPNLYWYRQAAGRGLQLLFYSVGIGQISSEVPQNLSASRPQDRQFILSSKKLLLSDSGFYLCAWSVGQGRNTIYFGEGSWLTVV.